The 24 T cell receptor beta chains in this list originate from one sample, sequenced in a study of naive and memory T cell subsets (dated by TCRdb to about 2017). The library was built by means of UMI-ligation and nested PCR. Sequencing was carried out with an Illumina MiSeq. Four rounds of PCR, run with the SP2 primer together with nested alpha and beta constant region primers, were used to amplify the ligated cDNA. TCRdb took the public reads, trimmed them with fastp at Q25, ran MiXCR for clone calling and kept in-frame beta chains. For every CDR3 protein sequence, its rows merge into one entry that carries the most common genes and DNA. The sample table records around 24,000 distinct CDR3 sequences; around 4.9% of these occur just once. The ten most abundant clones make up 7% to 9% of the sample. The study described a robust, sensitive protocol for amplifying, sequencing and analyzing TCRs, using 3' ligation of a UMI-containing oligonucleotide to TCR cDNA.

The sequenced sample consisted of blood. The receptors shown here come from an adult in good health.

This clonotype was counted many times. The chain has TRBV29-1 and TRBJ1-1; 7 nucleotides align to TRBD1. From germline, CDR1 is SQVTM and CDR2 ANQGSEA. The CDR3 is 12 amino acids. V lost 4 bases, J lost 7 bases, and 6 bases stayed unmatched. The CDR3 sequence: CSVGYRDSEAFF. CDR3 DNA: TGCAGCGTTGGGTACCGGGACAGTGAAGCTTTCTTT.

This clonotype was seen ten or more times. The V call is TRBV28, the J call TRBJ1-1; D is ambiguous. This CDR3 comprises 12 residues. Germline CDR1 is MDHEN and CDR2 is SYDVKM. V shed 6 bases and J shed 0 bases, with 5 bases lying between them. The CDR3 loop reads CASRTMNTEAFF. The DNA of the CDR3 is TGTGCCAGCAGGACGATGAACACTGAAGCTTTCTTT.

This clonotype was seen many times. The rearrangement uses TRBV20-1 and TRBJ1-1; possible D gene TRBD1, 5 bases. V was trimmed by 2 bases and J by 5 bases, leaving 15 bases between them. Germline V gene lookup returns CDR1 DFQATT and CDR2 SNEGSKA (reference sequence). This CDR3 contains 14 residues. The CDR3 here is CSARFALGATEAFF. The DNA of the CDR3 is TGCAGTGCTAGATTTGCCTTAGGGGCGACTGAAGCTTTCTTT.

The sample holds many counts of this clonotype. The V call is TRBV27, the J call TRBJ2-6, with D unresolved. Trimming pared 5 bases from V and 4 bases from J, leaving 6 bases between. The CDR3 is 13 residues long. Per the germline V gene, CDR1 is MNHEY and CDR2 is SMNVEV (reference sequence). CDR3 sequence reads: CASSHRGANVLTF. CDR3 in DNA: TGTGCCAGCAGTCATAGGGGGGCCAACGTCCTGACTTTC.

The table lists this clonotype with many counts. V is TRBV9 and J is TRBJ2-5, with 10 positions matching TRBD2. V lost 0 bases, J lost 4 bases, and 0 bases stayed unmatched. The CDR3 totals 14 residues. The V gene's germline CDR1 is SGDLS and CDR2 YYNGEE. Written as DNA, the CDR3 is TGTGCCAGCAGCGTAGGACTAGCGGGAGAGACCCAGTACTTC. As protein: CASSVGLAGETQYF.

The chain uses TRBV7-2 and TRBJ1-2; unclear D gene. CDR1 is SGHTA, CDR2 FQGNSA, per germline. The CDR3 is made up of 17 amino acids. Trimming cost V 1 base and J 2 bases, with 17 bases left between them. CDR3 loop: CASSLDRSEGSNYGYTF. CDR3 coding DNA: TGTGCCAGCAGCTTAGACCGTTCCGAGGGATCCAACTATGGCTACACCTTC.

The sample holds many counts of this clonotype. The V call is TRBV28, the J call TRBJ2-3; TRBD2 matches 9 bases. With 10 bases clipped from V and 6 bases from J, the junction kept 14 bases outside the gene matches. Germline loops: CDR1 MDHEN, CDR2 SYDVKM. CDR3 size: 15 residues. The DNA for the CDR3 is TGTGCCACGGAGGGACTAGCTAGGGATGTGGATACGCAGTATTTT. Translating gives CATEGLARDVDTQYF.

This clonotype was detected ten times or more. CDR3 nucleotides: TGTGCCTGGAGTGAAACGGATTACGAGCAGTACTTC. Its translation is CAWSETDYEQYF. The chain joins TRBV30 to TRBJ2-7, with D unclear. The germline V and J ends were trimmed by 1 base and 4 bases, with 8 bases remaining between them. The germline V gene encodes CDR1 GTSNPN and CDR2 SVGIG (reference sequence). This CDR3 has 12 amino acids.

The chain is built from TRBV7-9 and TRBJ1-4; D is unresolved. The CDR3 spans 14 residues. The germline gives CDR1 SEHNR, CDR2 FQNEAQ (reference sequence). The ends were cut back, 8 bases at V and 0 bases at J, with 10 bases in the middle. The CDR3 coding sequence is TGTGCCAGCGGGATTATTGCAACTAATGAAAAACTGTTTTTT. As protein: CASGIIATNEKLFF.

This clonotype was recorded many times. The rearrangement uses TRBV2 and TRBJ1-2, with D possibly matching TRBD1 (5 bases). The CDR3 is made up of 14 amino acids. Trimming took off 6 bases at V and 5 bases at J, with 16 bases between the two ends. Per germline, CDR1 SNHLY and CDR2 FYNNEI. CDR3 amino acids: CASRETQGGYGYTF. The CDR3 DNA follows: TGTGCCAGCAGGGAGACGCAGGGTGGATATGGCTACACCTTC.

This clonotype appeared many times. This sequence joins TRBV29-1 and TRBJ1-6; D is perhaps TRBD1 (5 bases). This CDR3 has 13 residues. Germline-derived CDR1 and CDR2 are SQVTM and ANQGSEA. Trimming left V 4 bases short and J 10 bases short, with 14 bases between. CDR3 sequence (DNA): TGCAGCGTTGGGGTAGGGGAGCAGTCACCCCTCCACTTT. It codes for CSVGVGEQSPLHF.

The table lists this clonotype with many counts. The CDR3: CASSSRWRSGNTIYF. The CDR3 DNA follows: TGTGCCAGCAGTTCCCGGTGGCGGTCTGGAAACACCATATATTTT. The gene calls are TRBV6-6 and TRBJ1-3; D unresolved. The CDR3 loop spans 15 amino acids. Trimming shortened V by 4 bases and J by 1 base, and 11 bases separated the two germline ends. CDR1 is MNHNY, CDR2 SVGAGI, per germline (reference sequence).

This clonotype was observed at least ten times. V usage is TRBV14 and J usage is TRBJ2-1; D not resolved. V was clipped by 0 bases and J by 6 bases, with 9 bases between them. The germline CDR1 and CDR2 sequences are SGHDN and FVKESK. The CDR3 runs 14 residues. Written as DNA, the CDR3 is TGTGCCAGCAGCCAAGATCTCCAGCGCAATGAGCAGTTCTTC. The encoded protein is CASSQDLQRNEQFF.

There are many counts of this clonotype. The chain joins TRBV29-1 to TRBJ2-3; 8 nucleotides line up with TRBD2. Germline V CDR1 and CDR2: SQVTM, ANQGSEA. The CDR3 has 15 residues. Unmatched junction bases numbered 6, after V lost 4 bases and J lost 0 bases. CDR3 sequence reads: CSVVSGGRSTDTQYF. The CDR3 nucleotides are TGCAGCGTTGTGTCTGGCGGGAGGAGCACAGATACGCAGTATTTT.

This clonotype was seen repeatedly, ten times or more. The chain uses TRBV4-1 and TRBJ2-7; 7 bases agree with TRBD2. Per the germline V gene, CDR1 is MGHRA and CDR2 is YSYEKL. This CDR3 is built from 14 residues. V lost 1 base to trimming and J lost 6 bases; unmatched junction nucleotides: 6. CDR3 loop: CASSQALSGSEQYF. The CDR3 DNA reads TGCGCCAGCAGCCAAGCCCTTAGCGGGTCCGAGCAGTACTTC.

This clonotype occurred many times. The rearrangement joins TRBV6-4 to TRBJ2-7; no definite D call. V was trimmed by 0 bases and J by 1 base, leaving 19 bases between them. Germline V gene sequence: CDR1 MRHNA, CDR2 SNTAGT. The CDR3 covers 18 residues. The CDR3 sequence: CASSDSPFWWWVSYEQYF. The CDR3 DNA follows: TGTGCCAGCAGTGACTCCCCCTTTTGGTGGTGGGTTTCCTACGAGCAGTACTTC.

This clonotype was seen at least ten times. J is TRBJ1-2 and V is TRBV6-6; 7 bases map to TRBD1. The J segment lost 0 bases and the V segment lost 5 bases, leaving 6 bases of the junction unmatched. This CDR3 has 15 residues. The germline gives CDR1 MNHNY, CDR2 SVGAGI (reference sequence). The CDR3 DNA reads TGTGCCAGCAGTCCTTGGACAGGAACTAACTATGGCTACACCTTC. This codes for CASSPWTGTNYGYTF.

This clonotype was observed many times. The chain joins TRBV5-5 to TRBJ2-7; 7 positions agree with TRBD1. V gave up 2 bases and J gave up 4 bases; unmatched junction bases: 9. The germline gives CDR1 SGHKS, CDR2 YYEKEE (reference sequence). The CDR3 contains 15 residues. CDR3 bases: TGTGCCAGCAGCTTCCAACCGGGACAGCAATACGAGCAGTACTTC. Translated, it gives CASSFQPGQQYEQYF.

This clonotype was observed at least ten times. The chain has TRBV6-2 or TRBV6-3 and TRBJ1-1; D unresolved. V lost 0 bases and J lost 4, with 18 bases in between. Germline CDR1 MNHEY, CDR2 SVGEGT. The CDR3 contains 17 residues. Written as DNA, the CDR3 is TGTGCCAGCAGTTACTCACGGGCCAGAAAGAGAATCACTGAAGCTTTCTTT. As protein: CASSYSRARKRITEAFF.

By sample fraction, this clonotype is medium-sized. The chain is built from TRBV5-1 and TRBJ1-5; 12 bases map to TRBD1. Germline values: CDR1 SGHRS, CDR2 YFSETQ. With V trimmed by 3 bases and J by 3 bases, 1 base remained unmatched. There are 15 residues in the CDR3. The CDR3 bases are TGCGCCAGCAGCTGGGGACAGGGGGCCAATCAGCCCCAGCATTTT. It is translated as CASSWGQGANQPQHF.

For this clonotype: A much larger clone sits a single nucleotide away, making a read error possible. The chain combines TRBV19 with TRBJ1-5; no firm D call. Germline CDR1 is LNHDA and CDR2 is SQIVND (reference sequence). The CDR3 totals 13 residues. The CDR3 sequence is CASGPRRNQPPHF. CDR3 nucleotides: TGTGCCAGCGGACCGCGGCGCAATCAGCCCCCGCATTTT.

This clonotype was found many times. The genes are TRBV2 and TRBJ1-5; weak D call: TRBD1 (5 bases). Germline V gives CDR1 SNHLY, CDR2 FYNNEI. The CDR3 has 17 amino acids. V was trimmed by 6 bases and J by 0 bases, leaving 18 bases between them. The CDR3 protein is CASRRGAADYSNQPQHF. CDR3 coding DNA: TGTGCCAGCAGGAGGGGAGCAGCAGATTATAGCAATCAGCCCCAGCATTTT.

At least ten counts were recorded for this clonotype. The J gene is TRBJ2-1, the V gene TRBV24-1, with 9 bases identical to TRBD2. Trimming cost V 4 bases and J 5 bases; bases outside gene matches: 8. The CDR3 is made up of 16 amino acids. CDR1 and CDR2 from the germline V gene are KGHDR and SFDVKD. The CDR3: CATSDDSGSFDNEQFF. CDR3 coding DNA: TGTGCCACCAGTGACGATAGCGGGAGTTTCGACAATGAGCAGTTCTTC.

This clonotype was recorded many times. The chain uses TRBV6-2 or TRBV6-3 and TRBJ1-1; possibly TRBD1 for D (6 bases). CDR3 length: 13 residues. Trimming shortened V by 7 bases and J by 4 bases, and 13 bases separated the two germline ends. Germline-derived CDR1 and CDR2 are MNHEY and SVGEGT. This chain's CDR3 is CASNLQGSTEAFF. The DNA of the CDR3 is TGTGCCAGCAACTTACAGGGATCCACTGAAGCTTTCTTT.